What follows are 28 T cell receptor beta chains derived from one specimen sequenced in a study of T-cell memory formation after mild COVID-19. One entry per CDR3 protein, called by TCRdb with MiXCR from the 5' RACE reads. The table records 400,000 to 500,000 distinct CDR3 sequences, around 19% of them present only once. Source material: PBMCs or a T cell subset sorted from them (not recorded which). The receptors stem from an adult woman who had mild COVID-19 (a few samples of this study predate the infection). Cell type and time point are not known.

This chain's CDR3 is CASSSPRGGLAKNIQYF. The CDR3, as DNA: TGTGCCAGCAGTTCCCCCAGGGGAGGATTAGCCAAAAACATTCAGTACTTC. This rearrangement joins TRBV6-6 to TRBJ2-4; either TRBD1 or TRBD2 may supply D (6 bases each). Germline CDR1 is MNHNY and CDR2 is SVGAGI (reference sequence). CDR3 size: 17 residues. V lost 4 bases and J lost 0, with 16 bases in between.

The chain is built from TRBV5-1 and TRBJ2-7; 11 bases are a match to TRBD2. The CDR3 runs to 14 residues. The germline V gene has CDR1 SGHRS and CDR2 YFSETQ. The V and J ends lost 5 bases and 3 bases, in that order; junction bases with no gene match: 4. The CDR3 DNA reads as TGCGCCAGCAGTTGGACTAGCGGGTACTACGAGCAGTACTTC. It is translated as CASSWTSGYYEQYF.

There are many counts of this clonotype. The V call is TRBV5-1, the J call TRBJ2-3, with 7 bases fitting TRBD1. Germline-derived CDR1 and CDR2 are SGHRS and YFSETQ. Losses at the gene ends were 2 bases for V and 2 bases for J; bases not matched to a gene: 5. The CDR3 is 15 residues long. The CDR3: CASSLQGQITDTQYF. For the CDR3, the DNA is TGCGCCAGCAGCTTACAGGGGCAAATCACAGATACGCAGTATTTT.

This chain joins TRBV25-1 and TRBJ2-3; 7 bases are a match to TRBD1. J lost 2 bases, V lost 0 bases, and 5 bases had no gene match. The germline CDR1 and CDR2 sequences are MGHDK and SYGVNS. This CDR3 spans 16 amino acids. The CDR3 DNA reads TGTGCCAGCAGTGAATATAGGGGGCGCCACACAGATACGCAGTATTTT. Translated: CASSEYRGRHTDTQYF.

This clonotype has just a few counts. The V call is TRBV9, the J call TRBJ2-1, with 9 nucleotides matching TRBD1. This CDR3 is built from 15 residues. Trimming removed 3 bases from V and 7 bases from J; junction bases left unmatched: 8. The germline CDR1 and CDR2 sequences are SGDLS and YYNGEE. CDR3 bases: TGTGCCAGCAGCGGGCGGGACAGGGACCATAATGAGCAGTTCTTC. Protein product: CASSGRDRDHNEQFF. The full variable domain, completed using reference TRBV9 and TRBJ2-1, is DSGVTQTPKHLITATGQRVTLRCSPRSGDLSVYWYQQSLDQGLQFLIQYYNGEERAKGNILERFSAQQFPDLHSELNLSSLELGDSALYFCASSGRDRDHNEQFFGPGTRLTVL.

This clonotype turned up a few times. J is TRBJ2-6 and V is TRBV24-1; D might be TRBD1 (5 bases). The length of the CDR3 is 17 residues. With 3 bases removed from V and 0 bases from J, the gap between germline ends came to 11 bases. Germline assignment: CDR1 KGHDR and CDR2 SFDVKD. The CDR3 loop is CATSDKGKLSGANVLTF. CDR3 coding DNA: TGTGCCACCAGTGATAAGGGGAAACTCTCTGGGGCCAACGTCCTGACTTTC.

This clonotype was seen a few times. The genes are TRBV11-2 and TRBJ1-5; no clear D. V was trimmed by 3 bases and J by 3 bases, leaving 12 bases between them. Looked up from germline, CDR1 is SGHAT and CDR2 is FQNNGV. The CDR3 spans 15 residues. The CDR3 coding sequence is TGTGCCAGCAGCTTGGACCCCGGCCCCAATCAGCCCCAGCATTTT. Protein product: CASSLDPGPNQPQHF. Looking up the rest from reference TRBV11-2 and TRBJ1-5 gives the full variable domain: EAGVAQSPRYKIIEKRQSVAFWCNPISGHATLYWYQQILGQGPKLLIQFQNNGVVDDSQLPKDRFSAERLKGVDSTLKIQPAKLEDSAVYLCASSLDPGPNQPQHFGDGTRLSIL.

In this sample, this clonotype turned up many times. The chain employs TRBV20-1 and TRBJ2-7; D uncertain. Germline CDR1 reads DFQATT; CDR2 reads SNEGSKA (reference sequence). CDR3 length: 12 residues. Trimming cost V 4 bases and J 2 bases, with 9 bases left between them. As DNA, the CDR3 is TGCAGTGCTAAGGCAGTAACCTACGAGCAGTACTTC. Amino acids: CSAKAVTYEQYF.

This clonotype was seen a handful of times. The rearrangement uses TRBV11-2 and TRBJ2-7, with D possibly being TRBD1 (6 bases). Germline values: CDR1 SGHAT, CDR2 FQNNGV. The CDR3 sequence is 16 residues long. V lost 1 base, J lost 2 bases, and 15 bases lay in between. This chain's CDR3 is CASSLVGQGTAYEQYF. The CDR3, as DNA: TGTGCCAGCAGCTTAGTTGGCCAGGGGACGGCCTACGAGCAGTACTTC. The full variable domain, rest sourced from reference TRBV11-2 and TRBJ2-7, is EAGVAQSPRYKIIEKRQSVAFWCNPISGHATLYWYQQILGQGPKLLIQFQNNGVVDDSQLPKDRFSAERLKGVDSTLKIQPAKLEDSAVYLCASSLVGQGTAYEQYFGPGTRLTVT.

This clonotype was detected many times. This chain connects TRBV23-1 to TRBJ2-7, with TRBD2 matching over 9 bases. TRBV23-1 is an ORF; its function is uncertain. V was pared by 3 bases and J by 6 bases, with 15 bases of the junction left unmatched. This CDR3 spans 17 amino acids. CDR3: CASSHPGGLAFSCEQYF. The CDR3 nucleotides are TGCGCCAGCAGTCACCCGGGGGGACTAGCATTTTCATGCGAGCAGTACTTC.

This clonotype was seen a few times. The chain recombines TRBV7-2 with TRBJ2-3, with TRBD2 matching 7 bases. The J segment lost 4 bases and the V segment lost 4 bases, leaving 5 bases of the junction unmatched. Germline loops: CDR1 SGHTA, CDR2 FQGNSA. The CDR3 runs to 14 residues. The CDR3 loop is CASSWVLASDTQYF. CDR3 DNA sequence: TGTGCCAGCAGCTGGGTACTAGCGTCAGATACGCAGTATTTT.

This clonotype was recorded only once. This chain connects TRBV9 to TRBJ2-7, with D uncertain. This CDR3 comprises 12 residues. Trimming shortened V by 0 bases and J by 7 bases, and 8 bases separated the two germline ends. Per the germline V gene, CDR1 is SGDLS and CDR2 is YYNGEE. The CDR3 reads CASSVAHGEQYF. CDR3 sequence (DNA): TGTGCCAGCAGCGTAGCCCACGGAGAGCAGTACTTC.

This chain uses TRBV23-1 with TRBJ2-1; D may correspond to TRBD1 or TRBD2 (5 bases each). TRBV23-1 is marked as an open reading frame, function uncertain. The germline V and J ends were trimmed by 2 bases and 0 bases, with 14 bases remaining between them. The CDR3 has 17 residues. Here the CDR3 DNA reads TGCGCCAGCAGTCAACCGGGACCCGAGGGCTCCTACAATGAGCAGTTCTTC. Protein sequence: CASSQPGPEGSYNEQFF.

This clonotype showed up just a few times. This chain connects TRBV19 to TRBJ2-1; 8 bases are a match to TRBD2. The junction had 12 bases not matched to a gene; V was cut back by 4 bases and J by 4 bases. CDR1 and CDR2 (germline): LNHDA, SQIVND (reference sequence). The CDR3 spans 17 residues. Here the CDR3 reads CASSRLAGQEIYNEQFF. Written as DNA, the CDR3 is TGTGCCAGTAGTAGGCTAGCGGGCCAAGAGATATACAATGAGCAGTTCTTC.

In this sample, this clonotype turned up a few times. The chain is built from TRBV2 and TRBJ2-5, with TRBD2 matching over 9 bases. CDR1 and CDR2 from the germline V gene are SNHLY and FYNNEI. J gave up 5 bases and V 1 base, and 2 bases lay outside the gene matches. CDR3 length equals 14 residues. For the CDR3, the DNA is TGTGCCAGCAGTGAAGGTACTAGCGGGGAGACCCAGTACTTC. It yields the protein CASSEGTSGETQYF.

The V and J genes are TRBV5-4 and TRBJ2-3; TRBD2 matches at 11 bases. The CDR3 covers 16 residues. Losses at the gene ends were 4 bases for V and 8 bases for J; bases not matched to a gene: 12. Germline V gene sequence: CDR1 SGHNT, CDR2 YYREEE (reference sequence). The CDR3 DNA reads TGTGCCAGCAGCCCCGGGACTAGCGGATCTCAGGGTACGCAGTATTTT. This encodes CASSPGTSGSQGTQYF. Looking up the rest from reference TRBV5-4 and TRBJ2-3 gives the full variable domain: ETGVTQSPTHLIKTRGQQVTLRCSSQSGHNTVSWYQQALGQGPQFIFQYYREEENGRGNFPPRFSGLQFPNYSSELNVNALELDDSALYLCASSPGTSGSQGTQYFGPGTRLTVL.

This clonotype turned up a few times. V is TRBV7-2 and J is TRBJ1-2; D perhaps matches TRBD1 (6 bases). The germline gives CDR1 SGHTA, CDR2 FQGNSA. The CDR3 consists of 15 residues. V lost 7 bases and J lost 2, with 17 bases in between. In DNA form, the CDR3 reads TGTGCCAGCACGCCCGGAGGGGGAATGAACTATGGCTACACCTTC. Protein product: CASTPGGGMNYGYTF.

The V call is TRBV6-1, the J call TRBJ1-5, with no clear D. Trimming shortened V by 10 bases and J by 0 bases, and 10 bases separated the two germline ends. The CDR3 covers 13 residues. Germline CDR1 reads MNHNS; CDR2 reads SASEGT. The CDR3 region has the DNA TGTGCCACGCGAAGGGATAGCAATCAGCCCCAGCATTTT. This encodes CATRRDSNQPQHF.

This clonotype was observed many times. The J gene is TRBJ1-5, the V gene TRBV20-1, with D maybe TRBD1 (5 bases). The CDR3 has 13 amino acids. From germline, CDR1 is DFQATT and CDR2 SNEGSKA (reference sequence). V was shortened by 6 bases and J by 1 base, with 10 bases between the two germline ends. This CDR3 is CSASRDSNQPQHF. The CDR3 region has the DNA TGCAGTGCCTCTCGGGACAGCAATCAGCCCCAGCATTTT.

The chain recombines TRBV27 with TRBJ1-1; D remains ambiguous. The length of the CDR3 is 16 residues. Germline CDR1 MNHEY, CDR2 SMNVEV (reference sequence). V was trimmed by 0 bases and J by 0 bases, leaving 11 bases between them. DNA of the CDR3: TGTGCCAGCAGTTTATCGAGTAGACCCATGAACACTGAAGCTTTCTTT. It is translated as CASSLSSRPMNTEAFF.

This rearrangement joins TRBV2 to TRBJ2-7; TRBD2 aligns across 11 bases. Germline V gene lookup returns CDR1 SNHLY and CDR2 FYNNEI. The CDR3 has 16 amino acids. The ends lost 6 bases at V and 1 base at J; junction bases unmatched: 8. CDR3 sequence reads: CASRDTSGGLSYEQYF. In DNA form, the CDR3 reads TGTGCCAGCAGGGATACTAGCGGGGGACTTTCCTACGAGCAGTACTTC. Supplemented by reference TRBV2 and TRBJ2-7, the full variable domain reads EPEVTQTPSHQVTQMGQEVILRCVPISNHLYFYWYRQILGQKVEFLVSFYNNEISEKSEIFDDQFSVERPDGSNFTLKIRSTKLEDSAMYFCASRDTSGGLSYEQYFGPGTRLTVT.

Ten or more counts support this clonotype. The V and J genes are TRBV4-1 and TRBJ2-2; TRBD2 agrees at 9 bases. Germline CDR1 and CDR2: MGHRA and YSYEKL. CDR3 size: 17 residues. V dropped 1 base and J dropped 4; count of bases not matched to a gene: 7. The DNA for the CDR3 is TGCGCCAGCAGCCAAGGGCGGCGGGAGGGCCTCACCGGGGAGCTGTTTTTT. This translates into CASSQGRREGLTGELFF.

This clonotype was seen more than once but under ten times. The chain has TRBV12-3 or TRBV12-4 and TRBJ1-1; TRBD1 is a possible D gene (5 bases). The CDR3 covers 14 residues. V shed 6 bases and J shed 5 bases, with 16 bases lying between them. CDR3 protein: CASSTGGWGTEAFF. The CDR3 DNA reads as TGTGCCAGCAGCACCGGTGGGTGGGGGACTGAAGCTTTCTTT.

This chain connects TRBV3-1 to TRBJ2-6, with D hard to call. Germline V CDR1 and CDR2: LGHDT, YNNKEL (reference sequence). V shed 4 bases and J shed 0 bases, with 4 bases lying between them. This CDR3 contains 14 residues. The CDR3 region is CASSPVSGANVLTF. As DNA, the CDR3 is TGTGCCAGCAGCCCCGTCTCTGGGGCCAACGTCCTGACTTTC. Based on the CDR3 plus reference TRBV3-1 and TRBJ2-6, the full variable domain is DTAVSQTPKYLVTQMGNDKSIKCEQNLGHDTMYWYKQDSKKFLKIMFSYNNKELIINETVPNRFSPKSPDKAHLNLHINSLELGDSAVYFCASSPVSGANVLTFGAGSRLTVL.

This clonotype was detected only a few times. The chain links TRBV19 to TRBJ2-1, with D unresolved. The CDR3 contains 14 residues. Germline loops: CDR1 LNHDA, CDR2 SQIVND (reference sequence). V lost 5 bases to trimming and J lost 8 bases, with 16 bases between them. Here the CDR3 DNA reads TGTGCCAGTAGTCCAGAGGAAAGATGGGATGAGCAGTTCTTC. As protein: CASSPEERWDEQFF.

This chain uses TRBV9 with TRBJ2-5; TRBD1 matches 8 bases. Germline V gene sequence: CDR1 SGDLS, CDR2 YYNGEE. This CDR3 has 15 residues. After removal of 4 bases from V and 3 bases from J, the junction contained 8 bases not matched to a gene. The CDR3: CASSPRAGGEETQYF. The CDR3 region has the DNA TGTGCCAGCAGCCCCCGGGCAGGGGGCGAAGAGACCCAGTACTTC.

In its sample, this clonotype was seen a few times. This rearrangement joins TRBV7-9 to TRBJ2-1; 13 nucleotides line up with TRBD2. This CDR3 contains 15 residues. Trimming took 7 bases from V and 8 from J; bases not matched to a gene: 8. Per the germline V gene, CDR1 is SEHNR and CDR2 is FQNEAQ (reference sequence). This CDR3 reads CASTGGTSGTYEQFF. The CDR3 DNA reads as TGTGCCAGCACGGGTGGGACTAGCGGGACGTATGAGCAGTTCTTC.

CDR3 loop: CASSLKGTSGIQSYTGELFF. In DNA form, the CDR3 reads TGTGCCAGCAGCTTAAAGGGGACTAGCGGGATACAGTCCTACACCGGGGAGCTGTTTTTT. This chain links TRBV7-2 with TRBJ2-2, with 13 bases fitting TRBD2. In germline, CDR1 is SGHTA, CDR2 FQGNSA. The V gene end was trimmed by 2 bases and the J gene end by 3 bases; junction bases not matched to a gene: 12. The CDR3 length is 20 residues.